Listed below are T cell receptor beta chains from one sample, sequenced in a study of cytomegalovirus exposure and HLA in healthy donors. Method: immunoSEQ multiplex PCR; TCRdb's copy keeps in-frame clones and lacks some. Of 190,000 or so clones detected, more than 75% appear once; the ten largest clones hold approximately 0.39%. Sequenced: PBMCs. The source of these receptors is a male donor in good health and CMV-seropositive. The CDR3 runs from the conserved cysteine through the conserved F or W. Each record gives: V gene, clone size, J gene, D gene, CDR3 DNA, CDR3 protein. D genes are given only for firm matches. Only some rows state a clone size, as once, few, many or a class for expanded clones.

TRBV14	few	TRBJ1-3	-	TGTGCCAGCAGCCAACGAACAGGGCATGGAAACACCATATATTTT	CASSQRTGHGNTIYF
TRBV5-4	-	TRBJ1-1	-	TGTGCCAGCAGGGGAGGATCGGTCACTGAAGCTTTCTTT	CASRGGSVTEAFF
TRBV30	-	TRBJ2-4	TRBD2	TGTGCCTCGAGGGAGGGACTTGGCATTCAGTACTTC	CASREGLGIQYF
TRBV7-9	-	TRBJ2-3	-	TGTGCCAGCAGCGCCTTTAGCGGCGGCACAGATACGCAGTATTTT	CASSAFSGGTDTQYF
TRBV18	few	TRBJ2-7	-	TGTGCCACCCTGGGCGTCGGGGGAGAGGGCGAGCAGTACTTC	CATLGVGGEGEQYF
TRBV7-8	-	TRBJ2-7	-	TGTGCCAGCAGCTTAGGCACAACGCTCTACGAGCAGTACTTC	CASSLGTTLYEQYF
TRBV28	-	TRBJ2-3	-	TGTGCCAGCAGTTACAGCAGCACAGATACGCAGTATTTT	CASSYSSTDTQYF
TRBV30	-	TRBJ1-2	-	TGTGCCTGCACAGAGACGGGAGGCTATGGCTACACCTTC	CACTETGGYGYTF
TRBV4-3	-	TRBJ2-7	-	TGCGCCAGCAGCCAAGATACCGGGACTGTCTACGAGCAGTACTTC	CASSQDTGTVYEQYF
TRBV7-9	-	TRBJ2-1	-	TGTGCCAGCAGCTTAGTCGGCGGAGACAGGTTCTTC	CASSLVGGDRFF
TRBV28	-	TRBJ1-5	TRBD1	TGTGCCAGCAGTTTGGGGGACAGGGTCAGCCAGCCCCAGCATTTT	CASSLGDRVSQPQHF
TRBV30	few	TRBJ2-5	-	TGTGCCTGGAGTAAACAGTTCCAAGAGACCCAGTACTTC	CAWSKQFQETQYF
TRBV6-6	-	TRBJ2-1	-	TGTGCCAGCAGTTACCGGACAGTTAAGGCCTACAATGAGCAGTTCTTC	CASSYRTVKAYNEQFF
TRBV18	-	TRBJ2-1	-	TGTGCCAGCTCACCCCTCCGTGCAGGCGCCCGCCGGGGTCGTGAGCAGTTCTTC	CASSPLRAGARRGREQFF
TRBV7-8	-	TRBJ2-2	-	TGTGCCAGCAGCTTATGGGACGGGAGCAACGCCGGGGAGCTGTTTTTT	CASSLWDGSNAGELFF
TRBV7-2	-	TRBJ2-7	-	TGTGCCAGCAGCTCCGAGGGGGGGGCCTCCTACGAGCAGTACTTC	CASSSEGGASYEQYF
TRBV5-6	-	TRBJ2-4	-	TGTGCCAGCAGCTTGGGCTTTCGCGGTCAGTACTTC	CASSLGFRGQYF